A selection of T cell receptor beta chains follows, all from one sample in a study of CD8 T cells in Susac syndrome. MiXCR was run by TCRdb on the immunoSEQ multiplex PCR reads, yielding one entry per CDR3 protein. The table has approximately 160,000 distinct CDR3 sequences, roughly 93% seen once; the top ten hold about 0.14%. The source material was CD4+ T cells from PBMCs. The receptor source for this set is a human donor in good health. CDR3s include the opening cysteine and the closing phenylalanine or tryptophan. D genes are given only for firm matches. Clone size is given for some rows only: seen once, a few or many times, or a class if the clone is expanded.

V	size	J	D	CDR3	DNA
TRBV6-6	NA	TRBJ1-2	TRBD1	CASRHTLGEGAYGYTF	TGTGCCAGCAGACACACCCTTGGGGAGGGGGCCTATGGCTACACCTTC
TRBV7-2	NA	TRBJ1-1	TRBD1	CASSLMTGSTEAFF	TGTGCCAGCAGCTTAATGACAGGGAGCACTGAAGCTTTCTTT
TRBV7-8	few	TRBJ1-6	TRBD1	CASSSDRGFLHF	TGTGCCAGCAGCTCGGACAGGGGTTTCCTCCACTTT
TRBV2	NA	TRBJ1-1	NA	CASSGPHSDTEAFF	TGTGCCAGCAGTGGGCCGCATTCGGACACTGAAGCTTTCTTT
TRBV7-9	NA	TRBJ2-7	TRBD1	CASSLRQGMYF	TGTGCCAGCAGCTTACGACAGGGGATGTACTTC
TRBV7-8	NA	TRBJ2-3	TRBD2	CASSLVLAGAGGDTQYF	TGTGCCAGCAGCTTGGTACTAGCGGGGGCCGGCGGGGATACGCAGTATTTT
TRBV5-1	NA	TRBJ2-5	NA	CASSLSGTPLQETQYF	TGCGCCAGCAGCTTGTCCGGGACTCCACTACAAGAGACCCAGTACTTC
TRBV29-1	NA	TRBJ1-2	TRBD1	CSVTGTGNNYGYTF	TGCAGCGTTACCGGGACAGGGAATAACTATGGCTACACCTTC
TRBV19	NA	TRBJ1-4	NA	CASSNGDEKLFF	TGTGCCAGTAGTAACGGTGATGAAAAACTGTTTTTT
TRBV27	NA	TRBJ2-7	TRBD2	CASSRELAVSYEQYF	TGTGCCAGCAGTAGGGAACTAGCGGTGTCCTACGAGCAGTACTTC
TRBV12-3/TRBV12-4	NA	TRBJ2-7	NA	CASTPGYF	TGTGCCAGCACCCCAGGTTACTTC
TRBV29-1	NA	TRBJ2-1	NA	CSAAGALVEEQFF	TGCAGCGCTGCGGGGGCCCTCGTCGAGGAGCAGTTCTTC
TRBV27	once	TRBJ1-1	NA	CASSLGTYNTEAFF	TGTGCCAGCAGCCTCGGGACCTATAACACTGAAGCTTTCTTT
TRBV20-1	NA	TRBJ1-5	NA	CSAGKDNSNQPQHF	TGCAGTGCTGGGAAGGATAATAGCAATCAGCCCCAGCATTTT
TRBV12-3/TRBV12-4	NA	TRBJ2-1	TRBD2	CASSQTSGGYYNEQFF	TGTGCCAGCAGCCAGACTAGCGGGGGCTACTACAATGAGCAGTTCTTC
TRBV6-1	NA	TRBJ1-4	NA	CASAPGVRGEKLFF	TGTGCCAGCGCCCCCGGGGTTCGAGGGGAAAAACTGTTTTTT
TRBV12-3/TRBV12-4	NA	TRBJ1-2	NA	CASSFRVGGYTF	TGTGCCAGCAGTTTTCGGGTGGGAGGCTACACCTTC
TRBV6-1	NA	TRBJ1-6	NA	CASMVSSAGSYNSPLHF	TGTGCCAGCATGGTTTCGTCGGCTGGATCCTATAATTCACCCCTCCACTTT
TRBV5-1	NA	TRBJ1-6	TRBD1	CASSIGQGVSNSPLHF	TGCGCCAGCAGCATCGGACAGGGGGTGTCTAATTCACCCCTCCACTTT
TRBV2	NA	TRBJ2-5	NA	CASREDRNQETQYF	TGTGCCAGCAGAGAAGACAGGAACCAAGAGACCCAGTACTTC
TRBV29-1	NA	TRBJ2-7	TRBD2	CSSTGTSGASYEQYF	TGCAGCTCGACCGGGACTAGCGGGGCTTCCTACGAGCAGTACTTC
TRBV3-1	NA	TRBJ2-5	NA	CASSPGRGWETQYF	TGTGCCAGCAGCCCCGGGCGAGGGTGGGAGACCCAGTACTTC
TRBV29-1	NA	TRBJ2-7	NA	CSVCGTAGSEQYF	TGCAGCGTGTGCGGGACGGCAGGGTCCGAGCAGTACTTC
TRBV4-1	once	TRBJ1-1	NA	CASSGREGSTEAFF	TGCGCCAGCAGCGGTAGGGAAGGGAGCACTGAAGCTTTCTTT
TRBV19	NA	TRBJ1-1	TRBD1	CASSIEGAGTEAFF	TGTGCCAGTAGTATCGAGGGGGCTGGCACTGAAGCTTTCTTT
TRBV6-2/TRBV6-3	NA	TRBJ2-5	NA	CASRPGGHGGTQYF	TGTGCCAGCAGGCCCGGGGGGCACGGCGGGACCCAGTACTTC